The 10 T cell receptor beta chains below were found in one sample sequenced in a study of CD8+ T cells in alopecia areata. The sequencing template was cDNA reverse transcribed from extracted RNA. The protocol was immunoSEQ multiplex PCR, while the TCRdb copy is restricted to in-frame clones and leaves out a portion. Singletons are absent from the sample, which has more than 90,000 clones. The sample was lesional skin. These receptors were collected from a C3H/HeJ mouse with alopecia areata. Mouse strain MHC haplotype: H2-k.

This clone was counted only a few times. Gene names and germline match the mouse. The read ends 4 residues shy of where the CDR3 ends; the end is completed using the germline J gene. The rearrangement joins TRBV13-3 to TRBJ2-4, with D possibly being TRBD2 (7 bases). The CDR3 covers 15 residues. Germline lookup yields CDR1 NNHDY and CDR2 SYVADS. CDR3 region: CASSDAEGGRNTLYF. CDR3 DNA, as far as it was read: TGTGCCAGCAGTGATGCAGAGGGGGGCCGAAAC.

As for this clone: Gene labels here are mouse ones. The read finishes 4 residues shy of the CDR3 end, and the germline J gene is used to complete it. This chain connects TRBV19 to TRBJ1-2; D remains ambiguous. The CDR3 has 13 residues. The V gene's germline CDR1 is FNHDT and CDR2 SITEND (reference sequence). V was pared by 3 bases and J by 3 bases, with 9 bases between. The DNA read from the CDR3 is TGTGCCAGCAGTACTGGGGAGGACTCC. Its translation: CASSTGEDS. The entire CDR3 reads CASSTGEDSDYTF.

This clone has a handful of counts. The listed genes are named as in mouse. The CDR3 end falls 4 residues outside the read, so it is completed with the germline J gene. The J gene is TRBJ2-7, the V gene TRBV13-3, with no clear D. Looked up from germline, CDR1 is NNHDY and CDR2 is SYVADS. V was cut by 5 bases and J by 0 bases, with 9 bases left in between. The CDR3 totals 13 residues. The CDR3 protein is CASRTYLSYEQYF. The CDR3 bases that were read are TGTGCCAGCAGGACATATCTCTCCTAT.

This clone was observed a handful of times. Gene names follow the mouse nomenclature. The CDR3 extends 4 residues past the end of the read, so its final part is completed from the germline J gene. The gene calls are TRBV13-3 and TRBJ2-5; 14 bases align to TRBD2. In germline, CDR1 is NNHDY, CDR2 SYVADS. The ends lost 1 base at V and 2 bases at J; junction bases unmatched: 6. There are 18 residues in the CDR3. CDR3 bases read: TGTGCCAGCAGTGATCGGGACTGGGGGGGCGGGGTCCAAGAC. It translates to CASSDRDWGGGVQD. The entire CDR3 sequence reads CASSDRDWGGGVQDTQYF.

Points on this clone: Gene names denote mouse genes. The read stops 4 residues short of the end of the CDR3; the missing end is completed from the germline J gene. The V gene is TRBV13-1, the J gene TRBJ1-1, with 8 positions matching TRBD1. The CDR3 spans 13 residues. CDR1 is NSHNY and CDR2 is SYGAGN in the germline V gene. Partial CDR3 DNA: TGTGCCAGCAGTGCCCGGACAGGGACA. Translating it yields CASSARTGT. The whole CDR3 region reads CASSARTGTEVFF.

With respect to this clone: Possible read error: a much larger clone is one base away. Genes and germline come from the mouse. The read comes to an end 4 residues before the CDR3 does, leaving the germline J gene to fill in the end. V and J are TRBV13-1 and TRBJ2-2; possibly TRBD1 for D (6 bases). Germline CDR1 and CDR2: NSHNY and SYGAGN. CDR3 length: 15 amino acids. V was cut by 2 bases and J by 1 base, with 9 bases left in between. CDR3 residues: CASSDRDKNTGQLYF. Partial CDR3 DNA: TGTGCCAGCAGTGACCGGGACAAAAACACCGGG.

This clone was detected only a few times. These gene names are mouse names. The sequenced fragment ends 4 residues before the CDR3 boundary, so the rest is inferred from the germline J gene. The chain is built from TRBV13-3 and TRBJ2-5, with a weak D call TRBD1 (5 bases). The CDR3 extends over 14 amino acids. Trimming cost V 3 bases and J 0 bases, with 8 bases left between them. Germline loops: CDR1 NNHDY, CDR2 SYVADS. The part of the CDR3 DNA that was read is TGTGCCAGCAGTGTCCCAGGGAACCAAGAC. Its protein is CASSVPGNQD. The whole CDR3 is CASSVPGNQDTQYF.

This clone was observed a handful of times. The gene names given are mouse names. The read gets to within 4 residues of the CDR3 end, and the germline J gene fills in the rest. V usage is TRBV1 and J usage is TRBJ2-5; TRBD2 agrees at 8 bases. There are 17 residues in the CDR3. The V segment lost 1 base and the J segment 0 bases; nucleotides outside the gene matches: 6. Per the germline V gene, CDR1 is NSQYPW and CDR2 is LRSPGD (reference sequence). Partial CDR3 DNA: TGCACCTGCAGTGCAGCCGACTGGGGCTTTAACCAAGAC. This encodes CTCSAADWGFNQD. The CDR3 as a whole reads CTCSAADWGFNQDTQYF.

Only a few counts were recorded for this clone. Genes and germline are mouse. The read ends 4 residues shy of where the CDR3 ends; the end is completed using the germline J gene. V is TRBV13-1 and J is TRBJ1-4; D is undetermined. The ends were cut back, 5 bases at V and 5 bases at J, with 7 bases in the middle. Germline V lookup: CDR1 NSHNY, CDR2 SYGAGN. The CDR3 spans 12 residues. This CDR3 is CASSTENERLFF. The sequenced CDR3 bases are TGTGCCAGCAGCACAGAAAACGAA.

Turning to this clone: Germline and genes here are mouse. The CDR3 end falls 4 residues outside the read, so it is completed with the germline J gene. The rearrangement links TRBV13-3 to TRBJ2-1; TRBD2 agrees at 10 bases. The CDR3 is 15 residues long. CDR1 is NNHDY, CDR2 SYVADS, per germline. With 6 bases clipped from V and 0 bases from J, the junction kept 3 bases outside the gene matches. The CDR3 is CASIGTGDNYAEQFF. CDR3 DNA, as far as it was read: TGTGCCAGCATCGGGACTGGGGATAACTATGCT.